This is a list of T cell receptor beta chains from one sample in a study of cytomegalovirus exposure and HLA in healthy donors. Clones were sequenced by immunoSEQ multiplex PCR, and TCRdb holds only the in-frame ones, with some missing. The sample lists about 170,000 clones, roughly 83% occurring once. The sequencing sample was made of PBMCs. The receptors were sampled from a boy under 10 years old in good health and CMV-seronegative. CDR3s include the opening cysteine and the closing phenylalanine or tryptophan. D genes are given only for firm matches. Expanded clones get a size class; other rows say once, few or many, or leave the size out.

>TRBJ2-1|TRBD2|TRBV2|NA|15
CASSVGLAGDNEQFF
TGTGCCAGCAGTGTGGGACTAGCGGGGGACAATGAGCAGTTCTTC
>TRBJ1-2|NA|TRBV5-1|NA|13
CASSLKGPHGYTF
TGCGCCAGCAGCTTGAAGGGGCCCCATGGCTACACCTTC
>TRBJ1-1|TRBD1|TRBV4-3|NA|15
CASSQHRGLNTEAFF
TGCGCCAGCAGCCAACACAGGGGGTTGAACACTGAAGCTTTCTTT
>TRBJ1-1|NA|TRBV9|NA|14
CASSGSLSNTEAFF
TGTGCCAGCAGCGGTAGCCTTTCGAACACTGAAGCTTTCTTT
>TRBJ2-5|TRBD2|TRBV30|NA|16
CAWRVSGPPGQETQYF
TGTGCCTGGAGGGTTAGCGGGCCCCCCGGGCAAGAGACCCAGTACTTC
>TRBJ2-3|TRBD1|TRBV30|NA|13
CAWTHRGTDTQYF
TGTGCCTGGACCCACAGGGGGACAGATACGCAGTATTTT
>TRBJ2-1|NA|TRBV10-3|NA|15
CAISGATSRYNEQFF
TGTGCCATCAGTGGAGCAACTTCTAGATACAATGAGCAGTTCTTC
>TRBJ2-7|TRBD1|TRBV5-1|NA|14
CASSLGQGAYEQYF
TGCGCCAGCAGCTTGGGACAGGGGGCCTACGAGCAGTACTTC
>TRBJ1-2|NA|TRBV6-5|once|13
CASSYAGTYGYTF
TGTGCCAGCAGTTATGCGGGGACCTATGGCTACACCTTC
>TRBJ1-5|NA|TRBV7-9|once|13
CASSSGGNQPQHF
TGTGCCAGCAGCTCCGGGGGGAATCAGCCCCAGCATTTT
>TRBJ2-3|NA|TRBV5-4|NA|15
CASSFRAGSTDTQYF
TGTGCCAGCAGCTTCCGGGCAGGGAGCACAGATACGCAGTATTTT
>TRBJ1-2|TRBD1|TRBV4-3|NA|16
CASSHSGRGPGEGYTF
TGCGCCAGCAGCCACTCTGGCAGGGGGCCGGGAGAGGGCTACACCTTC
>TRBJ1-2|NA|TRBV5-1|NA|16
CASSLAMGVTGYGYTF
TGCGCCAGCAGCTTGGCCATGGGAGTTACCGGGTATGGCTACACCTTC
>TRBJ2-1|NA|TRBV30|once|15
CAWSAFDSLDNEQFF
TGTGCCTGGAGTGCCTTCGACAGTCTGGACAATGAGCAGTTCTTC
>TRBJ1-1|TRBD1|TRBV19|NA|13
CASSIGQGTEAFF
TGTGCCAGTAGTATAGGACAGGGCACTGAAGCTTTCTTT
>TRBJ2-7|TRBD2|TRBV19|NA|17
CASTEASGPLGTYEQYF
TGTGCCAGTACGGAGGCTAGCGGGCCACTCGGGACCTACGAGCAGTACTTC